Each of the 18 T cell receptor beta chains below was sequenced from the same sample in a study of blood T cell repertoires in COVID-19. Sequenced by immunoSEQ multiplex PCR; TCRdb stores in-frame clones only, minus some. The sample yields 110,000 to 150,000 clones, 84% seen once. Material: PBMCs or T cells enriched from blood (not recorded which). Receptors were obtained from a man aged 35 to 55 with acute COVID-19.

V usage is TRBV12-3 or TRBV12-4 and J usage is TRBJ2-7; D is perhaps TRBD1 (6 bases). The CDR3 has 13 residues. V lost 7 bases to trimming and J lost 3 bases, with 13 bases between them. CDR3 loop: CASNTKGDYEQYF. DNA of the CDR3: TGTGCCAGCAACACCAAGGGGGACTACGAGCAGTACTTC.

The chain combines TRBV20-1 with TRBJ1-2; TRBD1 matches at 9 bases. Germline trimming cut 3 bases from V and 7 bases from J; bases unmatched to any gene: 21. Germline CDR1 is DFQATT and CDR2 is SNEGSKA (reference sequence). This CDR3 is built from 18 residues. The CDR3 region is CSASKGTARQGVLFGYTF. CDR3 nucleotide sequence: TGCAGTGCTAGTAAGGGGACTGCGCGACAGGGGGTTTTGTTTGGCTACACCTTC.

The chain recombines TRBV19 with TRBJ1-6; possibly TRBD1 for D (5 bases). CDR3 length equals 15 residues. V was trimmed by 5 bases and J by 8 bases, leaving 16 bases between them. Germline lookup yields CDR1 LNHDA and CDR2 SQIVND (reference sequence). The chain's CDR3 is CASSSRRGGDSPLHF. The CDR3 region has the DNA TGTGCCAGTAGTTCCAGGAGGGGTGGAGATTCACCCCTCCACTTT.

This clone appeared a single time. The chain links TRBV3-1 (or the pseudogene TRBV3-2) to TRBJ1-1; D perhaps matches TRBD1 (5 bases). CDR3 length equals 15 residues. The V and J ends lost 1 base and 4 bases respectively, with 13 bases between them. The germline V gene has CDR1 LGHDT and CDR2 YNNKEL (reference sequence). CDR3 loop: CASSQGRRDGTEAFF. Written as DNA, the CDR3 is TGTGCCAGCAGCCAAGGTCGCAGGGATGGCACTGAAGCTTTCTTT.

V is TRBV30 and J is TRBJ2-5; TRBD2 matches 12 bases. Looked up from germline, CDR1 is GTSNPN and CDR2 is SVGIG (reference sequence). This CDR3 comprises 13 residues. Trimming took 8 bases from V and 5 from J; bases not matched to a gene: 6. As DNA, the CDR3 is TGTGCCCTAGGACTAGCGGGAATGGAGACCCAGTACTTC. Residues: CALGLAGMETQYF. Together with reference TRBV30 and TRBJ2-5, the CDR3 gives the full variable domain: SQTIHQWPATLVQPVGSPLSLECTVEGTSNPNLYWYRQAAGRGLQLLFYSVGIGQISSEVPQNLSASRPQDRQFILSSKKLLLSDSGFYLCALGLAGMETQYFGPGTRLLVL.

The chain carries TRBV7-9 and TRBJ2-1; D ambiguous. V was clipped by 6 bases and J by 7 bases, with 10 bases between them. CDR1 and CDR2 (germline): SEHNR, FQNEAQ (reference sequence). The CDR3 length is 12 residues. CDR3 coding DNA: TGTGCCAGCAGTCTAGAGAGAAATGAGCAGTTCTTC. Translated, it gives CASSLERNEQFF.

This clone was found once. J is TRBJ2-7 and V is TRBV5-6, with 8 nucleotides matching TRBD2. Losses at the gene ends were 8 bases for V and 5 bases for J; bases not matched to a gene: 18. Looked up from germline, CDR1 is SGHDT and CDR2 is YYEEEE. This CDR3 has 16 residues. CDR3 bases: TGTGCCAGTATAAAGGATAGGAGCGGGGGCGGCGACGAGCAGTACTTC. Translation: CASIKDRSGGGDEQYF.

For the CDR3, the DNA is TGTGCCAGCAGCTTCCCCACTAGCGGGGGCCCCTCCTACGAGCAGTACTTC. As protein: CASSFPTSGGPSYEQYF. This sequence joins TRBV11-2 and TRBJ2-7; 11 bases agree with TRBD2. The CDR3 has 17 amino acids. J was trimmed by 0 bases and V by 3 bases; bases with no gene match: 7. The germline V gene encodes CDR1 SGHAT and CDR2 FQNNGV.

V and J are TRBV6-2 or TRBV6-3 and TRBJ2-7; 11 nucleotides align to TRBD2. The CDR3 runs 14 residues. After removal of 5 bases from V and 6 bases from J, the junction contained 6 bases not matched to a gene. Germline loops: CDR1 MNHEY, CDR2 SVGEGT. The CDR3 region has the DNA TGTGCCAGCAGTCGACTAGCGGGGATGGGCGAGCAGTACTTC. Its translation: CASSRLAGMGEQYF.

The chain carries TRBV2 and TRBJ2-3; tentatively, D is TRBD1 (6 bases). This CDR3 contains 19 residues. Trimming shortened V by 7 bases and J by 2 bases, and 28 bases separated the two germline ends. Germline V gene sequence: CDR1 SNHLY, CDR2 FYNNEI. The CDR3 DNA reads TGTGCCAGCATGGTTTATCTTCTTGGGGACACAAGAGACACAGATACGCAGTATTTT. It yields the protein CASMVYLLGDTRDTDTQYF.

This clone was observed once. In DNA, the CDR3 is TGTGCCAGCAGCTTACGATCGGGGATAGCGGGTAATGAGTACAATGAGCAGTTCTTC. It codes for CASSLRSGIAGNEYNEQFF. The V gene is TRBV7-2, the J gene TRBJ2-1; 7 bases are shared with TRBD2. CDR3 length equals 19 residues. V was clipped by 2 bases and J by 4 bases; unmatched bases: 17. From germline, CDR1 is SGHTA and CDR2 FQGNSA. Variable domain in full (rest from reference TRBV7-2 and TRBJ2-1): GAGVSQSPSNKVTEKGKDVELRCDPISGHTALYWYRQSLGQGLEFLIYFQGNSAPDKSGLPSDRFSAERTGGSVSTLTIQRTQQEDSAVYLCASSLRSGIAGNEYNEQFFGPGTRLTVL.

The count of this clone is one. This sequence joins TRBV14 and TRBJ2-7, with D possibly matching TRBD1 (6 bases). The CDR3 runs 14 residues. In germline, CDR1 is SGHDN, CDR2 FVKESK. Trimming removed 6 bases from V and 5 bases from J, with 17 bases in between. CDR3 amino acids: CASSLLQGPDEQYF. CDR3 bases: TGTGCCAGCAGTCTCCTCCAGGGGCCGGACGAGCAGTACTTC.

J is TRBJ2-1 and V is TRBV7-2; 11 positions match TRBD2. The length of the CDR3 is 17 residues. J lost 10 bases, V lost 3 bases, and 14 bases had no gene match. Germline assignment: CDR1 SGHTA and CDR2 FQGNSA. In DNA form, the CDR3 reads TGTGCCAGCAGCTTTCTTGGGGAACTAGCGGGAGAGGGGGAGCAGTTCTTC. It translates to CASSFLGELAGEGEQFF.

This clone was seen only once. The J gene is TRBJ2-7, the V gene TRBV7-2, with 8 bases that match TRBD1. Germline CDR1 SGHTA, CDR2 FQGNSA. The CDR3 is made up of 14 amino acids. V was clipped by 4 bases and J by 0 bases; unmatched bases: 2. The CDR3 region has the DNA TGTGCCAGCAGCTCGACAGGGGACTCCTACGAGCAGTACTTC. Translated: CASSSTGDSYEQYF. The entire variable domain, with the rest obtained from reference TRBV7-2 and TRBJ2-7, is as follows: GAGVSQSPSNKVTEKGKDVELRCDPISGHTALYWYRQSLGQGLEFLIYFQGNSAPDKSGLPSDRFSAERTGGSVSTLTIQRTQQEDSAVYLCASSSTGDSYEQYFGPGTRLTVT.

With respect to this clone: A junction end diverges from the germline sequence, so it may reflect a read error. The rearrangement uses TRBV30 and TRBJ1-2; TRBD1 aligns across 7 bases. The length of the CDR3 is 11 residues. The germline V gene encodes CDR1 GTSNPN and CDR2 SVGIG (reference sequence). Here the CDR3 reads CAWSYRGPKQF. The CDR3 nucleotides read TGTGCCTGGAGTTACAGGGGTCCTAAACAATTC.

This clone was counted only a few times. The J gene is TRBJ2-7, the V gene TRBV27; 7 bases map to TRBD1. V lost 2 bases and J lost 2; bases outside the gene matches: 21. The CDR3 extends over 20 amino acids. Germline V gene sequence: CDR1 MNHEY, CDR2 SMNVEV (reference sequence). CDR3 DNA: TGTGCCAGCAGTTTAAAGGGGGCTGTAAGCCCGGGCCTTCCCCCCTACGAGCAGTACTTC. Translating gives CASSLKGAVSPGLPPYEQYF.

V usage is TRBV18 and J usage is TRBJ2-7; D possibly corresponds to TRBD1 (5 bases). Germline CDR1 KGHSH, CDR2 LQKENI. The CDR3 sequence is 14 residues long. V gave up 2 bases and J gave up 0 bases, with 8 bases separating them. CDR3: CASSPVDSSYEQYF. The CDR3 nucleotides are TGTGCCAGCTCACCAGTAGACAGCTCCTACGAGCAGTACTTC.

J is TRBJ1-3 and V is TRBV4-3; D may be TRBD1 (5 bases). The V and J ends lost 0 bases and 0 bases respectively, with 9 bases between them. CDR1 LGHNA and CDR2 YSLEER come from the germline V gene. CDR3 length: 16 residues. CDR3 loop: CASSQDLTVSGNTIYF. As DNA, the CDR3 is TGCGCCAGCAGCCAAGATTTGACAGTCTCTGGAAACACCATATATTTT.